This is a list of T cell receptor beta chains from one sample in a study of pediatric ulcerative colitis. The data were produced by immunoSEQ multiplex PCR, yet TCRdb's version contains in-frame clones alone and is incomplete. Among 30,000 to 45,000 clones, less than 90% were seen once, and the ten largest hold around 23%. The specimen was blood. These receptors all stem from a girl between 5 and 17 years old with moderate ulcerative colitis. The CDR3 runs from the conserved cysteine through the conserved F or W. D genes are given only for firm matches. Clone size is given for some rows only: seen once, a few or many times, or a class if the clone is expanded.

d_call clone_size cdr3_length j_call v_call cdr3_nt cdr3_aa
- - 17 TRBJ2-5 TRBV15 TGTGCCACCAGCAGAGACTCCCCCGACCGCCCCGGAGGGACCCAGTACTTC CATSRDSPDRPGGTQYF
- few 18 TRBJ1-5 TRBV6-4 TGTGCCAGCAGTGTGGGCACCCCGAAGGGTAGCCTCAATCAGCCCCAGCATTTT CASSVGTPKGSLNQPQHF
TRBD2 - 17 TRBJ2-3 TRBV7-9 TGTGCCAGCAGCTTAGTGGCTAGCGGTTCACTTGGAGATACGCAGTATTTT CASSLVASGSLGDTQYF
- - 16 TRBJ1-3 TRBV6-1 TGTGCCAGCAGTGAAGCGCTTTCAACTGGCAGAAACACCATATATTTT CASSEALSTGRNTIYF
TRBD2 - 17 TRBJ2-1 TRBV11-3 TGTGCCAGCAGCTTAGAGCAGACTAGCGGGAGAAACAATGAGCAGTTCTTC CASSLEQTSGRNNEQFF
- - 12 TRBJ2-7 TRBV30 TGTGCCAGTAGCGGCCCCTTCTACGAGCAGTACTTC CASSGPFYEQYF
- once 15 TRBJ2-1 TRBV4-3 TGCGCCAGCAGCCAAGATCAGGGCTCCTACAATGAGCAGTTCTTC CASSQDQGSYNEQFF
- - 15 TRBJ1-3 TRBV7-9 TGTGCCAGCAGCCTCTCCAGGGCCTCTGGAAACACCATATATTTT CASSLSRASGNTIYF
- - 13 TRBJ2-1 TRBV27 TGTGCCAGCAGTTTAAAAGTGTTGGATGAGCAGTTCTTC CASSLKVLDEQFF
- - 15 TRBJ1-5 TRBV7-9 TGTGCCAGCAGCCATGACGGAAATTTCAATCAGCCCCAGCATTTT CASSHDGNFNQPQHF
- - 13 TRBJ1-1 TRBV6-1 TGTGCCAGCAGTGGGAGGATGAACACTGAAGCTTTCTTT CASSGRMNTEAFF
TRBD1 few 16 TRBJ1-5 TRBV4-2 TGTGCCAGCAGCCAAGGGGGGACAGGGGGCATCCAGCCCCAGCATTTT CASSQGGTGGIQPQHF
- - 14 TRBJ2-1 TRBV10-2 TGCGCCAGCCAAAGCGGTGTTTCCTACAATGAGCAGTTCTTC CASQSGVSYNEQFF
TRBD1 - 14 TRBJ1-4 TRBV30 TGTGCCTGGAGTGTACGGACAGGGGGGGAAAAACTGTTTTTT CAWSVRTGGEKLFF
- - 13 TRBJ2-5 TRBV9 TGTGCCAGCAGCAGGGCTAGCGACGAGACCCAGTACTTC CASSRASDETQYF
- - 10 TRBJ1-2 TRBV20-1 TGCAGTGCCAAATACGAAGGGGACACCTTC CSAKYEGDTF